The rows below give T cell receptor beta chains drawn from one sample of a study of cytomegalovirus exposure and HLA in healthy donors. Profiled with immunoSEQ multiplex PCR; TCRdb holds only in-frame clones, not every one. The profile shows about 120,000 clones, 60% to 85% of them singletons. The sequenced sample consisted of PBMCs. The receptors were sampled from a female donor in good health and CMV-seronegative. Both conserved end residues are part of each CDR3. A D gene is named only where the DNA matches it firmly. Clone sizes are given selectively: once, few, many, or a class where the clone is expanded.

clone_size	cdr3_length	v_call	j_call	d_call	cdr3_nt	cdr3_aa
-	13	TRBV15	TRBJ1-1	-	TGTGCCACCAGCAGAGACGGGGAGATTCAAGCTTTCTTT	CATSRDGEIQAFF
few	17	TRBV7-3	TRBJ2-6	-	TGTGCCAGCAGCTTAGTCTCCTCAGGGGCTGGGGCCAACGTCCTGACTTTC	CASSLVSSGAGANVLTF
-	11	TRBV28	TRBJ2-5	TRBD1	TGTGCCAGCAGTAGAGGGGGCATCCAGTACTTC	CASSRGGIQYF
once	13	TRBV6-5	TRBJ1-1	TRBD1	TGTGCCAGCAGAAAACTGGACAGGGGGGTAGCTTTCTTT	CASRKLDRGVAFF
-	15	TRBV9	TRBJ2-7	-	TGTGCCAGCAGCGTAGGGGGGGGACAGGCCTACGAGCAGTACTTC	CASSVGGGQAYEQYF
-	13	TRBV7-3	TRBJ2-7	-	TGTGCCAGCAGCGTCACCCGGGGTGGCGAGCAGTACTTC	CASSVTRGGEQYF
-	14	TRBV4-1	TRBJ2-5	-	TGCGCCAGCAGCCAAGTAGCGACCCGGGAGACCCAGTACTTC	CASSQVATRETQYF
-	15	TRBV6-1	TRBJ1-1	TRBD1	TGTGCCAGCAACCATGGGACAGGGCTGAACACTGAAGCTTTCTTT	CASNHGTGLNTEAFF
-	16	TRBV7-8	TRBJ2-3	TRBD2	TGTGCCAGCAGCTTTAGGACTAGCCCTAGCACAGATACGCAGTATTTT	CASSFRTSPSTDTQYF
-	14	TRBV27	TRBJ1-1	-	TGTGCCAGCAGTTCCGGGGGGGCCTTCACTGAAGCTTTCTTT	CASSSGGAFTEAFF
-	16	TRBV11-3	TRBJ2-1	TRBD2	TGTGCCAGCAGCTTAAGGAGCGGGAGCAGGTACAATGAGCAGTTCTTC	CASSLRSGSRYNEQFF
-	13	TRBV5-1	TRBJ2-5	-	TGCGCCAGCAGCTTGGAGGACAGGAGGGACCAGTACTTC	CASSLEDRRDQYF
-	13	TRBV29-1	TRBJ1-4	-	TGCAGCGGCAGGGACGGGAGTAATGAAAAACTGTTTTTT	CSGRDGSNEKLFF
once	13	TRBV27	TRBJ1-2	-	TGTGCCAGCAGTCCCCGCGGACTCGGTGGCTACACCTTC	CASSPRGLGGYTF
-	13	TRBV7-9	TRBJ2-7	-	TGTGCCAGCAGCTTGGGGGGAACCTACGAGCAGTACTTC	CASSLGGTYEQYF
few	14	TRBV5-1	TRBJ2-5	-	TGCGCCAGCAGCCCCTCGGAGGGGAAGGAGACCCAGTACTTC	CASSPSEGKETQYF
-	13	TRBV6-6	TRBJ2-2	-	TGTGCCAGCGGACAGCTAAACACCGGGGAGCTGTTTTTT	CASGQLNTGELFF
-	14	TRBV25-1	TRBJ1-6	TRBD1	TGTGCCAGCAGTCTGACAGGGAGTAATTCACCCCTCCACTTT	CASSLTGSNSPLHF
few	15	TRBV2	TRBJ1-2	-	TGTGCCAGCACCTCCTCCCCGAGTAGTCCCCATGGCTACACCTTC	CASTSSPSSPHGYTF
-	17	TRBV7-3	TRBJ2-3	-	TGTGCCAGCAGCTTAACTGAAGACGGGAGTGGTACAGATACGCAGTATTTT	CASSLTEDGSGTDTQYF
-	17	TRBV5-1	TRBJ2-3	TRBD2	TGCGCCAGCAGCTTGTCTTTTTCTAGCGGGAATACAGATACGCAGTATTTT	CASSLSFSSGNTDTQYF
-	16	TRBV28	TRBJ2-1	TRBD2	TGTGCCAGCAGCCACGGGGGCGGGGGGGAAGTCGATGAGCAGTTCTTC	CASSHGGGGEVDEQFF
-	14	TRBV19	TRBJ1-4	TRBD1	TGTGCCAGTAGTAGGGGACAGGGTGCTGAAAAACTGTTTTTT	CASSRGQGAEKLFF
-	12	TRBV7-9	TRBJ2-2	-	TGTGCCGCCGGGGTAAACACCGGGGAGCTGTTTTTT	CAAGVNTGELFF
-	15	TRBV6-1	TRBJ2-6	-	TGTGCCAGCAGTGAAGCAGGGTCTGGGGCCAACGGCCTGACTTTC	CASSEAGSGANGLTF
-	14	TRBV6-4	TRBJ2-5	-	TGTGCCAGCAGCGGCTTGGGCGGGGATGAGACCCAGTACTTC	CASSGLGGDETQYF
-	12	TRBV4-1	TRBJ2-1	-	TGCGCCAGCAGCCAAGATGGAGTTTGGTCTTTCTTC	CASSQDGVWSFF
-	13	TRBV7-3	TRBJ2-2	-	TGTGCCAGCAGCGTCGACAGGCCCGGGGAGCTGTTTTTT	CASSVDRPGELFF
few	15	TRBV11-2	TRBJ1-2	TRBD1	TGTGCCAGCAGCCTCACAGGGGCGGCTAACTATGGCTACACCTTC	CASSLTGAANYGYTF